This T cell receptor (beta chain) was retrieved from a study of blood T cells in healthy people across ages (dated by TCRdb to the mid-2010s). Regarding the complete study: In model experiments, template switching captured roughly one uniquely barcoded TCR beta cDNA molecule for every two T cells. Age-related changes in TCR beta repertoire diversity were measured in the study by deep sequencing normalized with unique cDNA molecular identifiers. Four age groups were formed from the donors: young (average around 15 years), middle-aged (around 41), aged (approximately 60) and long-lived (82). Two additional independent replicas of 1 million unique cDNA reads from the same blood draw were analyzed for two donors (one aged 18 to 30 and one aged 80 or older). The research as a whole found: As age increased, observed TCR beta diversity per million T cells dropped in a roughly linear way, and a significant reduction was already evident by age about 40. The long-lived group showed more naive CD4+ T cells, fewer expanded clones and increased TCR diversity than the aged group, suggesting age selection. A strong correlation was found between observed TCR beta diversity and the percentage of naive T cells measured by flow cytometry. Estimates of total diversity based on one million sequenced T cells were considered lower bounds and underestimates. Conclusive comparison of naive and antigen-experienced compartments was prevented by the profiling of bulk unsorted PBMCs. Donor CMV infection status was unknown, potentially confounding age-related changes in expanded clonotypes.

CDR1 and CDR2 are read off the germline V gene as SGHTA and FQGNSA. There are 16 amino acids in the CDR3, from cysteine to phenylalanine inclusive. The DNA shown is the 48-base CDR3, in frame from base 1. Libraries were made using 5' RACE. The sample was run on an Illumina HiSeq 2500. A second roughly 7 to 11 cycle PCR used a sample-barcoded 5' primer and a J-beta primer mix. Each TCR beta cDNA molecule received a unique molecular identifier from a template-switch 5' adaptor carrying 12 random nucleotides. Each sample yielded at least 2.5 million CDR3-containing paired-end reads. First-strand cDNA synthesis was performed from all RNA using the Mint cDNA synthesis kit, with priming by a TRBC-specific oligonucleotide. After uracil-DNA glycosylase treatment, a first 18-cycle PCR used universal primers M1SS and BC2_uni_R on all cDNA. Per the authors' processing: Each sample was normalized by randomly selecting 1 million high-quality reads, each carrying a distinct molecular identifier. Instead of being binned into consensus sequences, reads that shared molecular identifiers were thrown out. MiTCR, set to a Q25 quality threshold and the strictest error-elimination algorithm, was used for CDR3 identification, clonotype clustering and error correction. A nonparametric unseen species model using Euler transformation provided a lower-bound estimate of total TCR beta diversity. TCRdb trimmed the raw reads at Q25, called clones with MiXCR and kept productive beta chains. Rows merge per CDR3 protein into single entries with the most common DNA and genes. TCRdb, not the authors, supplied the V and J calls. This sample is represented by about 930,000 distinct CDR3 sequences; 25% to 35% of them were singletons. The ten largest make up roughly 10% of the sample.

This clonotype was seen a handful of times. Its antigen has not been determined. An end of the junction differs from the germline gene, which may be a read error. Systemically healthy Caucasian individuals from Russia, approximately 39 in total and aged about 6 to 95 years, were included as donors. Each donor gave roughly 11 milliliters of peripheral blood, drawn into EDTA-treated Vacutainer tubes. Ficoll-Paque density-gradient centrifugation was used to isolate PBMCs, with at least 7 million obtained per sample. Trizol reagent was used to extract total RNA from PBMCs, with at least 5.5 micrograms per sample. For every donor, an aliquot of PBMCs went through flow cytometry to measure the percentages of naive CD45RAhigh/CD27high T cells. These data were likewise used in another study, on T cells of mothers and their children. That second report states: Nine systemically healthy Caucasian individuals, comprising three mothers and their six children, were included as donors. cDNA synthesis used all of the extracted RNA, with 1.5 ug of RNA in each 15 ul reaction. In the second PCR, the M1S primer added sample barcodes and 2-4 random nucleotides. More than 9.5 million TCR beta CDR3 reads were obtained from each mother, and some 3.2 million reads were obtained from each child. In both related and unrelated pairs, thymic selection shapes the output of TCR recombination in a similar way, with inherited differences having only a minor effect. Normalized repertoire overlap was always found to be slightly, but never significantly, higher in related mother-child pairs than in unrelated mother-child pairs. No persistent microchimeric T cell clones were detected, at a sensitivity of roughly 99 clones per million clonotypes. In the study, deep NGS was used to compare the TCR beta repertoires of mothers and children, and features distinguishing related mother-child pairs from unrelated individuals were sought. Mothers averaged roughly 40 +/- 4 years of age and children averaged roughly 10 +/- 4 years. Libraries were sequenced on Illumina HiSeq 2000 with 100+100 nt paired-end reads after adapter ligation with NEBNext reagents. To prevent cross-contamination, the mother and child libraries were prepared one month apart and sequenced in separate runs. Between roughly 500,000 and 2,000,000 distinct TCR beta clonotypes were identified per donor. Naive TCR beta clonotypes were estimated from low-frequency clonotypes matched to each donor's FACS-determined naive share, without sorting.

This receptor was obtained from a woman between 35 and 50 years old in good health. The sequence joins TRBV7-2 to TRBJ2-5, and TRBD2 aligns with 15 junction nucleotides. Specimen: blood. The CDR3 region has the sequence CASNLGLAGGRESQYF. Read as DNA, the sequence is TGTGCCAGCAACTTAGGACTAGCGGGGGGGCGGGAGTCCCAGTACTTC.